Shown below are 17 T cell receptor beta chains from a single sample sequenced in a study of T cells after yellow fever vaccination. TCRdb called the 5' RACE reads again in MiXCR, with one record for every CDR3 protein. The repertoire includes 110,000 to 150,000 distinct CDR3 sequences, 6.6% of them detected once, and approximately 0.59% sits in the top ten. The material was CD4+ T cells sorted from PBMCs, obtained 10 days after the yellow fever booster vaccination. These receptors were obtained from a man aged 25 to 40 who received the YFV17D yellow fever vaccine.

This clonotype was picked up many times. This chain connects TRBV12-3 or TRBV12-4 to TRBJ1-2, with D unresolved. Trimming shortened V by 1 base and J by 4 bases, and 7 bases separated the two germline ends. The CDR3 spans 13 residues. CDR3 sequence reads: CASSLGRSYGYTF. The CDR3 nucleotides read TGTGCCAGCAGTTTAGGTCGTTCCTATGGCTACACCTTC.

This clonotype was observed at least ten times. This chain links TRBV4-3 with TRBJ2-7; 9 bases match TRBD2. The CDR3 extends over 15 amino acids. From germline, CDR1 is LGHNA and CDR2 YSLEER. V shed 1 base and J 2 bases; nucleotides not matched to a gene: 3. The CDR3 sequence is CASSQVPSGTYEQYF. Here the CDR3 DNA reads TGCGCCAGCAGCCAAGTCCCTAGCGGGACCTACGAGCAGTACTTC.

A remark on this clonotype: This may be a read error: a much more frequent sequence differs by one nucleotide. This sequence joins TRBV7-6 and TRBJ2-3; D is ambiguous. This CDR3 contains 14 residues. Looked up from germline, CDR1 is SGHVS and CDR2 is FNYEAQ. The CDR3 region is CASGFAISTDTQYF. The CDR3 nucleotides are TGTGCCAGCGGCTTTGCGATTAGCACAGATACGCAGTATTTT.

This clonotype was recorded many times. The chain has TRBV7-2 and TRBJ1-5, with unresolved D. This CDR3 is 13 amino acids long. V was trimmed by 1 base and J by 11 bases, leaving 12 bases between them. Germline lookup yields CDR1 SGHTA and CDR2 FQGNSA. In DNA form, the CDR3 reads TGTGCCAGCAGCTTAGGGATACGTGAATCCCAGCATTTT. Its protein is CASSLGIRESQHF.

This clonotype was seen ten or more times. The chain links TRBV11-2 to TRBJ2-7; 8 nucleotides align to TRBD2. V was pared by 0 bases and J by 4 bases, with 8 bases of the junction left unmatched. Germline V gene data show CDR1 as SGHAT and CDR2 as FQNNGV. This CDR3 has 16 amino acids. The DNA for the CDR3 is TGTGCCAGCAGCTTAGATTTAAGCGGGAGTGTGTACGAGCAGTACTTC. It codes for CASSLDLSGSVYEQYF.

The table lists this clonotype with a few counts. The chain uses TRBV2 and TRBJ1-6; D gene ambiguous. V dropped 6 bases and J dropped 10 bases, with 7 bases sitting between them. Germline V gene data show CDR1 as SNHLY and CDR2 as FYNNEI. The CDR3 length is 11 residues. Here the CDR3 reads CASRSGSPLHF. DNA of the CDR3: TGTGCCAGCAGATCAGGCTCACCCCTCCACTTT. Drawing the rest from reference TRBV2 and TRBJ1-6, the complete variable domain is EPEVTQTPSHQVTQMGQEVILRCVPISNHLYFYWYRQILGQKVEFLVSFYNNEISEKSEIFDDQFSVERPDGSNFTLKIRSTKLEDSAMYFCASRSGSPLHFGNGTRLTVT.

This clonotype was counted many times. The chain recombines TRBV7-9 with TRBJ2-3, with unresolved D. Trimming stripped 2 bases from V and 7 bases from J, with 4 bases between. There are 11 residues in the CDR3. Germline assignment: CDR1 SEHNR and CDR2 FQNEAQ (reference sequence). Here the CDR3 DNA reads TGTGCCAGCAGCTTAACCCATACGCAGTATTTT. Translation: CASSLTHTQYF.

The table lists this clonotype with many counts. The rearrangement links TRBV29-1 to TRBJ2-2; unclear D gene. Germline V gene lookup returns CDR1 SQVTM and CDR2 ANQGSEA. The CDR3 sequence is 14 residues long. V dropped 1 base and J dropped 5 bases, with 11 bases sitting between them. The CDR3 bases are TGCAGCGTTGAAGTCTCGAAAGTAACCGGGGAGCTGTTTTTT. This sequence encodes CSVEVSKVTGELFF.

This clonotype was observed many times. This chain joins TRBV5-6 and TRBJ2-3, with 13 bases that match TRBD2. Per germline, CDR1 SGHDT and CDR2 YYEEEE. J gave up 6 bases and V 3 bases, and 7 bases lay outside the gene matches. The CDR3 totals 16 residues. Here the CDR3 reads CASSSWTSGSRDTQYF. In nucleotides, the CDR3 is TGTGCCAGCAGCTCCTGGACTAGCGGGAGTAGGGATACGCAGTATTTT. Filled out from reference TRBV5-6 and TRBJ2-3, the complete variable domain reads DAGVTQSPTHLIKTRGQQVTLRCSPKSGHDTVSWYQQALGQGPQFIFQYYEEEERQRGNFPDRFSGHQFPNYSSELNVNALLLGDSALYLCASSSWTSGSRDTQYFGPGTRLTVL.

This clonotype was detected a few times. The CDR3 region has the DNA TGCGCCAGCAATTTTGACCCGGGACTAGCGGGGCAATACAATGAGCAGTTCTTC. As protein: CASNFDPGLAGQYNEQFF. This chain uses TRBV5-1 with TRBJ2-1; TRBD2 matches at 13 bases. This CDR3 spans 18 amino acids. The germline CDR1 and CDR2 sequences are SGHRS and YFSETQ. Losses at the gene ends were 6 bases for V and 4 bases for J; bases not matched to a gene: 13.

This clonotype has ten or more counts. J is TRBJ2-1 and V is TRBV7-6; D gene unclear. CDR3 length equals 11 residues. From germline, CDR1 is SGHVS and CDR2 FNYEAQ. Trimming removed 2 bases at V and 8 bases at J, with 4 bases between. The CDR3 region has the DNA TGTGCCAGCAGCTTAACCCATGAGCAGTTCTTC. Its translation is CASSLTHEQFF.

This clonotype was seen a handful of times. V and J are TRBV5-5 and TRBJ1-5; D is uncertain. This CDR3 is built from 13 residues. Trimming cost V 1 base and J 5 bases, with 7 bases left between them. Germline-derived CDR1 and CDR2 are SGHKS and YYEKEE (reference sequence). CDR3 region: CASSLILDQPQHF. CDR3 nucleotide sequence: TGTGCCAGCAGCTTGATTTTGGATCAGCCCCAGCATTTT.

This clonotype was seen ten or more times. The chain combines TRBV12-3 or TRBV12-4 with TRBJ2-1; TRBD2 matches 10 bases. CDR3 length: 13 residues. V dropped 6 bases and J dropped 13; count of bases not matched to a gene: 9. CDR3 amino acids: CASSPGTSAGQFF. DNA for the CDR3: TGTGCCAGCAGCCCCGGGACTAGCGCTGGACAGTTCTTC.

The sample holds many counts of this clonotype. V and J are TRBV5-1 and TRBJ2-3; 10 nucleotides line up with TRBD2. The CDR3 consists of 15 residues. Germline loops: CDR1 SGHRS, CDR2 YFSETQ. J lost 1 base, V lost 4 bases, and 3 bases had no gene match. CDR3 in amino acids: CASSIGTSGTDTQYF. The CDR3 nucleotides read TGCGCCAGCAGCATCGGGACTAGCGGCACAGATACGCAGTATTTT. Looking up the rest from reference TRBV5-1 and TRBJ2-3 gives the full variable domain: KAGVTQTPRYLIKTRGQQVTLSCSPISGHRSVSWYQQTPGQGLQFLFEYFSETQRNKGNFPGRFSGRQFSNSRSEMNVSTLELGDSALYLCASSIGTSGTDTQYFGPGTRLTVL.

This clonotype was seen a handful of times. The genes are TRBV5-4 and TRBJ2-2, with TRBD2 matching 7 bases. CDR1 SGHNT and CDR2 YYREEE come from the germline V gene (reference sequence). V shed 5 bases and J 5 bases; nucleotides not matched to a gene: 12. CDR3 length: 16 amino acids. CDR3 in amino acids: CASSRAGVRYTGELFF. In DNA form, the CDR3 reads TGTGCCAGCAGTCGGGCGGGGGTTCGGTATACCGGGGAGCTGTTTTTT.

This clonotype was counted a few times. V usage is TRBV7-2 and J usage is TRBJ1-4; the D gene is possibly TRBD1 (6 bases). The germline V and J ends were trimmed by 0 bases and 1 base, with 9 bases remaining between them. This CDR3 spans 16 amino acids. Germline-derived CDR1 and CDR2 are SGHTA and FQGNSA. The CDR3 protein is CASSLAGGVTNEKLFF. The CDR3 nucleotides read TGTGCCAGCAGCTTAGCGGGGGGCGTAACTAATGAAAAACTGTTTTTT.

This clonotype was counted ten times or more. The CDR3 DNA reads TGTGCCAACGATGCGGGTATAGCGAAAGGTGAGCAGTTCTTC. Residues: CANDAGIAKGEQFF. The chain joins TRBV2 to TRBJ2-1; perhaps TRBD2 as D (5 bases). Germline V gives CDR1 SNHLY, CDR2 FYNNEI. The CDR3 has 14 amino acids. The V and J ends lost 10 bases and 9 bases respectively, with 22 bases between them.